This T cell receptor beta chain was recovered during a study of blood T cell repertoires in COVID-19. As for the study in general: Specimens from acute and convalescent COVID-19 originated in the United States, Italy and Spain. PBMCs, B-cell-depleted T cells, or T cells provided the cDNA or gDNA that made up the material.

Under the authors' procedure: Researchers report that nucleated cell counts were estimated from reference gene primer amplification. This table comes from immunoSEQ multiplex PCR, and its TCRdb copy is limited to in-frame clones, with some not included. That table gives V, J and clone size, and the DNA gave D and trimming. The data hold 340,000 or so clones, with around 86% observed a single time. Germline CDR1 is KGHSH and CDR2 is LQKENI. This CDR3 spans 16 amino acids. J was trimmed by 6 bases and V by 4 bases; bases with no gene match: 10. The count of this clone is one. The chain carries TRBV18 and TRBJ1-5, with TRBD1 matching over 9 bases. The sequence came from a man between 50 and 59 years old with active or convalescent COVID-19. Sequencing used peripheral blood. In DNA, the CDR3 is TGTGCCAGCTCACACTCGGGACAGGGAGGTGGTCAGCCCCAGCATTTT. Translating gives CASSHSGQGGGQPQHF.